This TCR beta chain was found in a study of identical twins. Each CDR3 protein is one row after TCRdb ran MiXCR on the 5' RACE reads. Of 640,000 or so distinct CDR3 sequences in the sample, less than 7% were seen once. General study findings and limits: The abundant beta clonotypes from cord blood had fewer insertions, and memory repertoires had none of this.

This clonotype was detected many times. Its matching antigen is unknown. The CDR3 spans 14 residues. V lost 5 bases, J lost 3 bases, and 4 bases stayed unmatched. From germline, CDR1 is SGHRS and CDR2 YFSETQ. The receptor's source is a man between 18 and 35 years old in good health. Input material: naive T cells sorted from blood. The chain recombines TRBV5-1 with TRBJ2-2; 7 bases agree with TRBD1. Here the CDR3 reads CASRPGTDTGELFF. CDR3 sequence (DNA): TGCGCCAGCAGACCCGGGACAGACACCGGGGAGCTGTTTTTT.